This T cell receptor (beta chain) was obtained from a study of cytomegalovirus exposure and HLA in healthy donors (dated by TCRdb to the late 2010s). Notes on the research overall: According to an earlier analysis of 587 of the donors, about 179 million T cells yielded 90 million to 130 million unique TCR beta sequences and about 300 Gb of sequence data. The later analysis used no new phenotypic data to find candidate immune exposures, relying instead on TCR beta sequences and their occurrence across donors. Across 300 to 400 genotyped donors of the cohort, an average of roughly 250,000 unique TCR beta nucleotide sequences per donor were sequenced, and 15% to 20% of those sequences were non-productive. Approximately 300 gigabases of sequencing data and approximately 92 million unique TCR sequences made up an early release that covered 500 to 650 HLA-typed donors. High-throughput TCR immunosequencing, statistical association of individual TCRs with disease status, and machine learning were combined to predict cytomegalovirus infection status. The study aimed to test whether signatures of past pathogen exposure could be identified by cataloging public T cell receptors. Roughly five DR-DQ haplotypes were handled as single units for association and clustering, since linkage in the cohort was strong. The number of typed donors differed by locus: roughly 620-640 for A, B, C, DRB1 and DQB1; 500 to 550 for DQA1; some 610 for DPA1; and about 450 for DPB1. Among the roughly 390 genotyped donors, around 81% belonged to the genetic ancestry cluster associated with self-reported Caucasian donors. Class I and class II HLA loci were covered by the typing at four-digit resolution. Every discovery cohort repertoire had been produced on one sequencing platform. An earlier analysis of 500 to 750 of the donors applied high-throughput TCR beta sequencing to assess whether each TCR beta V gene segment acted as functional or pseudogenic. Donor age, sex, ethnicity and CMV serostatus were collected together with the repertoire data. Genome-wide SNP genotypes for about 65% of the 666 donors were used in a later genetic analysis, which treated that subset as a discovery cohort. The T cell repertoires of under 700 subjects were profiled by immunosequencing and related to cytomegalovirus serostatus. To study patterns of TCR occurrence, a later analysis re-analyzed previously published TCR beta repertoires from around 700 donors and added high-resolution HLA genotyping. Along with the roughly 700-subject first cohort, a separate validation cohort of 120 different subjects was used. What the authors observed across the whole study: In a later analysis, HLA-associated TCR beta chains were found to be more clonally expanded and to have lower generation probabilities than equally common non-associated chains. The only immune exposure information available for the cohort was CMV serostatus. A later analysis reported that several top co-occurrence clusters appeared linked to parvovirus B19, influenza, CMV and Epstein-Barr virus. According to a later analysis, most CMV-associated TCR beta chains appeared to be HLA-restricted, and the HLA associations seemed to be driven largely by CMV exposure. A further reported finding was that TCR beta sequences accurately predicted the HLA-A and HLA-B alleles for most subjects in the first cohort. Some 15 rarely observed V segments, including chromosome 9 orphons, were excluded from the earlier analysis of approximately 500 of the donors because counts were too low. Correlated functional status among segregating V segments might be attributable to linkage disequilibrium, but an unknown experimental factor could not be ruled out. It was suggested by the authors that the approach could potentially be generalized to other disease states and immunological phenotypes. The study gave a list of over 150 TCR beta chains associated with cytomegalovirus. In both the original and validation cohorts, the classifier was reported to diagnose cytomegalovirus status with high specificity and sensitivity. A cluster of highly shared sequence variants was judged likely to represent a technical artifact of the sequencing pipeline. According to a later analysis, TCR association rates differed among HLA loci, with DRB1 alleles showing the most associated TCRs and HLA-C alleles showing the fewest. When HLA alleles, especially DR and DQ, strongly co-occurred, TCR associations were difficult to assign to individual alleles. At a false discovery rate of 0.05, a later analysis linked under 20,000 TCR beta sequences to specific HLA alleles. In an earlier analysis of 587 of the donors, most TCR beta V segments appeared in productive rearrangements about 87% or about 30% of the time, broadly matching IMGT annotations. In vitro tests confirmed that a few of the cytomegalovirus-associated TCR beta chains recognize cytomegalovirus antigens. Sequencing depth was assumed to be roughly uniform across donors in the presence/absence analyses, though that assumption may not hold. Compared with the roughly 670-donor mean, donors in an Asian-associated ancestry cluster had fewer N-insertions in productive TCRs, according to a later genetic analysis. Most TCR sequences were seen in very few donors, while some public TCRs were found in many individuals. An association between a missense DCLRE1C variant and V-gene and J-gene trimming of TCR beta chains was found in a later genetic analysis and replicated in an independent cohort. Only TCR beta chains were sequenced in this cohort, and the absence of alpha or paired-chain data limited detectable features. Because HLA typing was missing for some donors at each locus, association tests included only the typed subset.

The method was the immunoSEQ multiplex PCR assay. For the multiplex PCR, a mixture combining 60 forward primers for TCR Vbeta segments and 13 reverse primers for TCR Jbeta segments was used. The CDR3 region of rearranged TCR beta genes was amplified from genomic DNA by a multiplex PCR assay. The Illumina HiSeq System was used to sequence the amplified TCR beta libraries as 87-base-pair reads. Per the authors' processing: A later analysis counted approximately 84 million unique TCR beta chains across the 550 to 800 repertoires, and roughly 9.9 million of these chains were shared by at least two donors. Raw reads were error-corrected and collapsed into unique sequences by a nearest-neighbor algorithm in which closely related sequences were merged to remove PCR and sequencing errors. V, D and J gene segments were assigned by aligning CDR3 sequences to IMGT reference sequences. For a sequence to be retained, a match of at least six nucleotides to both a V gene segment and a J gene segment was required. A rearrangement was called productive if the CDR3 had no stop codons and remained in frame with V and J, and every other rearrangement was called non-productive. Following IMGT convention, CDR3 was defined as the stretch from the second conserved V-encoded cysteine to the conserved J-encoded phenylalanine. Sequences without an unambiguous match to a single V gene segment were excluded from the earlier analysis of 587 of the donors. In an earlier analysis of about 590 of the donors, a V segment was called functional when productive rearrangements were above 56.7%, and segregating when the standard deviation between donors exceeded 5%. A statistical classification framework was built to diagnose cytomegalovirus status from the catalog of TCR beta chain sequences. In a later analysis, V and J genes were assigned by comparing TCR nucleotide sequences against IMGT/GENE-DB human TR gene sequences. Using the TCRdist pipeline, a later analysis assigned CDR3 sequences along with most-parsimonious VDJ recombination scenarios. In a later analysis, each TCR beta chain was defined by its CDR3 amino acid sequence together with its V-gene family, and reads lacking a unique V-gene family were excluded. In a later analysis, some 600 highly shared, low-generation-probability nucleotide sequences were removed to address suspected cross-contamination and a sequencing artifact. For each public chain, a later analysis derived a clonal expansion index from normalized ranks of inferred template counts within each repertoire. In a later analysis, generation probabilities were computed using a VDJ recombination model fitted to out-of-frame rearrangements, and the results were checked against IGoR. In a later analysis, hypergeometric tests were used to score TCR-TCR, TCR-HLA and TCR-CMV co-occurrence, with a repertoire-size bias correction applied to TCR pairs. A later analysis estimated false discovery rates by permuting HLA or CMV assignments 20 times. In a later analysis, co-occurring TCRs were grouped using DBSCAN, and TCRdist sequence similarity was added for clustering within HLA-allele-positive subsets. For co-occurrence clustering, repertoires with fewer than 30,000 or more than 120,000 public chains were excluded, along with 4 to 6 repertoires with anomalous nucleotide sharing. In TCRdb, the immuneACCESS table is reduced to in-frame sequences with V and J assigned. These tables do not hold every clone; where another copy was compared, an unresolved V gene accounts for under half, and the others remain unexplained. The DNA gave D and trimming, while V, J and clone size come from that table. The table for this sample lists 150,000 to 200,000 clones; around 68% of them were counted only once. Roughly 2.9% of the sample is taken by the ten largest.

This clone was seen a single time. Its antigen remains unidentified. No per-base quality is available; no much larger clone lies one base away. The cohort was made up of 666 healthy bone marrow donors. All cohort members were sampled while nominally healthy, although unrecorded immune exposures were likely present. The donor tested CMV seronegative and was one of the 352 seronegative cohort members. A peripheral blood sample was collected from each donor, and TCR beta sequencing was performed on peripheral blood mononuclear cells. Genomic DNA was extracted from the blood cell samples with the Qiagen DNeasy Blood Extraction Kit. The sequence derives from a man aged 35 to 55 in good health and CMV-seronegative. The sequenced sample was PBMCs.

The CDR3 protein is CASSLGGKQETQYF. Here is the DNA: TGTGCCAGCAGCTTAGGAGGGAAGCAAGAGACCCAGTACTTC. The chain employs TRBV7-2 and TRBJ2-5, with a tentative D gene TRBD2 over 5 matching bases. There are 14 amino acids in the CDR3, from cysteine to phenylalanine inclusive. Left in the record is the CDR3 DNA by itself, 42 bases read in frame from the first base. V loses 1 base of germline sequence and J loses 2 bases, and the interval between the two ends is 8 bases. Reading the germline V gene gives CDR1 SGHTA and CDR2 FQGNSA.